This T cell receptor (beta chain) derives from a study of OX40 agonist ivuxolimab in advanced cancers. Turning to the study itself: Head and neck, renal cell, melanoma or hepatocellular carcinoma were the cancers that dose-escalation patients had. The study, taken as a whole, reports: Some nonresponders additionally presented with little normalized T-cell clonal expansion.

Sampling times: baseline, cycle 4 day 1, cycle 7 day 1. The CDR3 has 15 amino acids. Germline V lookup: CDR1 LGHNA, CDR2 YNFKEQ. V was trimmed by 0 bases and J by 7 bases, leaving 13 bases between them. Repertoires were generated with immunoSEQ multiplex PCR, while TCRdb's copy carries only in-frame clones and drops some. The repertoire holds around 100,000 clones, 70% to 90% seen once, with 0.15% to 0.2% in the top ten. Points on this clone: Antigen specificity is unknown.

The input for sequencing was CD4+ or CD8+ T cells sorted from blood, taken in a trial of the OX40 agonist ivuxolimab. The receptor was isolated from an adult with an advanced solid tumor such as melanoma, head and neck, liver or kidney cancer. The chain carries TRBV4-2 and TRBJ1-5; D unclear. The DNA for the CDR3 is TGTGCCAGCAGCCAAGAAGGCCGGGGTTGGCAGCCCCAGCATTTT. It translates to CASSQEGRGWQPQHF.